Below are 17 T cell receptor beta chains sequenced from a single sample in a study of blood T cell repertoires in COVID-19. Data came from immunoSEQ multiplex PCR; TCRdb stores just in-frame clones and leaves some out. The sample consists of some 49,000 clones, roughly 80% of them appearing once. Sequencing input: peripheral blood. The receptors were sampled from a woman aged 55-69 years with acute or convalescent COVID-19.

CDR3 nucleotides: TGCGCCAGCAGCTTCAAACTAGCGGGAGGTTACGAGCAGTACTTC. Protein sequence: CASSFKLAGGYEQYF. V and J are TRBV5-1 and TRBJ2-7, with TRBD2 identical over 12 bases. This CDR3 contains 15 residues. Per the germline V gene, CDR1 is SGHRS and CDR2 is YFSETQ. V gave up 2 bases and J gave up 4 bases; unmatched junction bases: 4.

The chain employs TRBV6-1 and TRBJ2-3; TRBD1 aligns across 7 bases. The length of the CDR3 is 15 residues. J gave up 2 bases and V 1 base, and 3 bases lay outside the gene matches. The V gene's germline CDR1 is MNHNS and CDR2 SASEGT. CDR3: CASSEGTGITDTQYF. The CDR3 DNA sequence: TGTGCCAGCAGTGAAGGGACAGGAATCACAGATACGCAGTATTTT.

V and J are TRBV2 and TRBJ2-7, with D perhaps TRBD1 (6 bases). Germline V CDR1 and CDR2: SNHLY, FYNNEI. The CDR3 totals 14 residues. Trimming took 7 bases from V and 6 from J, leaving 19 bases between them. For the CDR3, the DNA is TGTGCCAGCAACAAGATAACAGGGAGTCTCGAGCAGTACTTC. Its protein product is CASNKITGSLEQYF. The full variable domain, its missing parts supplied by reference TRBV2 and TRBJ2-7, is EPEVTQTPSHQVTQMGQEVILRCVPISNHLYFYWYRQILGQKVEFLVSFYNNEISEKSEIFDDQFSVERPDGSNFTLKIRSTKLEDSAMYFCASNKITGSLEQYFGPGTRLTVT.

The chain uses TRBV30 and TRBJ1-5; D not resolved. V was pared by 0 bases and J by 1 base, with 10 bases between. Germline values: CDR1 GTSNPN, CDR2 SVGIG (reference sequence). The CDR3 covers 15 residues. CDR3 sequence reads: CAWSVQGRSNQPQHF. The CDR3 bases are TGTGCCTGGAGTGTACAAGGCAGGAGCAATCAGCCCCAGCATTTT.

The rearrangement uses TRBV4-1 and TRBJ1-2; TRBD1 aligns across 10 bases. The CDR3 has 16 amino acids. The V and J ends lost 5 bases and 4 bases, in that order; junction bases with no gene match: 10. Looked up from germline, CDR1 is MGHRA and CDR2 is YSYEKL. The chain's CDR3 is CASSVRQGAYLYGYTF. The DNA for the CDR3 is TGCGCCAGCAGCGTTAGACAGGGGGCATACCTCTATGGCTACACCTTC.

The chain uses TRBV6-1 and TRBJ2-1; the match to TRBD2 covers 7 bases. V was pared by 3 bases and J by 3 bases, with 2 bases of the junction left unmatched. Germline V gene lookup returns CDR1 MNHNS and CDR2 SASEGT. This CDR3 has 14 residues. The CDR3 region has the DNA TGTGCCAGCAGTGAGGTAGCGGGCTACAATGAGCAGTTCTTC. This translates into CASSEVAGYNEQFF.

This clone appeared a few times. The CDR3: CASSLFQGTNSPLHF. CDR3 sequence (DNA): TGCGCCAGCAGCTTGTTCCAGGGTACGAATTCACCCCTCCACTTT. The chain joins TRBV5-1 to TRBJ1-6; TRBD1 is a possible D gene (5 bases). Deletions cut 1 base from V and 7 bases from J, with 12 bases between. Germline values: CDR1 SGHRS, CDR2 YFSETQ. The CDR3 sequence is 15 residues long.

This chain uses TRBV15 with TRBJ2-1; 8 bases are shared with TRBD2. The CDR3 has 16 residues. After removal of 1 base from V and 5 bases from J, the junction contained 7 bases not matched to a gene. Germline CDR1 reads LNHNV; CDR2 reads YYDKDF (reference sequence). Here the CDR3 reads CATSRGGVAGNNEQFF. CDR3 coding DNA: TGTGCCACCAGCAGAGGGGGTGTAGCGGGGAACAATGAGCAGTTCTTC. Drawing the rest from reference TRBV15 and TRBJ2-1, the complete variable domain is DAMVIQNPRYQVTQFGKPVTLSCSQTLNHNVMYWYQQKSSQAPKLLFHYYDKDFNNEADTPDNFQSRRPNTSFCFLDIRSPGLGDTAMYLCATSRGGVAGNNEQFFGPGTRLTVL.

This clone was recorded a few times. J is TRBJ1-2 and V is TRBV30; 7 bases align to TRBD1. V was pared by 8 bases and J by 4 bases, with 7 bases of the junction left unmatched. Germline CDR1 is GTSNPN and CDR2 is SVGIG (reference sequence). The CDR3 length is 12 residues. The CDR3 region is CAGKTGTYGYTF. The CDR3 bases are TGTGCCGGCAAGACAGGGACCTATGGCTACACCTTC.

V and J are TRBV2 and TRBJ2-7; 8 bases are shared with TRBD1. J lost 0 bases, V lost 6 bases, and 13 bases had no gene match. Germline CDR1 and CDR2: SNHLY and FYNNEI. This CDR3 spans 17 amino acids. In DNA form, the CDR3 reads TGTGCCAGCAGCCCCCGGGTCGGGACAGGTGTCTCCTACGAGCAGTACTTC. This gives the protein CASSPRVGTGVSYEQYF.

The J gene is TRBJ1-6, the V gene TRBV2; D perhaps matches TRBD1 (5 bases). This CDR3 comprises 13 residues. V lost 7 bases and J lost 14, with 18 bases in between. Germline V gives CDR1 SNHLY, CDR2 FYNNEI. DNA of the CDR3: TGTGCCAGCACCCGGACGGGGGGTCTGGCCCTCCACTTT. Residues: CASTRTGGLALHF.

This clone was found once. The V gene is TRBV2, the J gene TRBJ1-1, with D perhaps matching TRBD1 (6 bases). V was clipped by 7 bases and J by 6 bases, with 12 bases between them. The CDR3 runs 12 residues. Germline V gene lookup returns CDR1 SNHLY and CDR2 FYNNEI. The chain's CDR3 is CASNRAFSEAFF. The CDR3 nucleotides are TGTGCCAGCAACAGGGCATTTTCTGAAGCTTTCTTT.

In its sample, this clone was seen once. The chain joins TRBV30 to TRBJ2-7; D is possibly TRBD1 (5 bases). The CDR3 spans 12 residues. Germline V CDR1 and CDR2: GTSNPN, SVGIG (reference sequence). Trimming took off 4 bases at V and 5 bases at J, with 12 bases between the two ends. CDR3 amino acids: CAWTQGAHEQYF. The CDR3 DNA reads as TGTGCCTGGACCCAGGGTGCCCACGAGCAGTACTTC. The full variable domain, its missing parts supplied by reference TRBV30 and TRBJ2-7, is SQTIHQWPATLVQPVGSPLSLECTVEGTSNPNLYWYRQAAGRGLQLLFYSVGIGQISSEVPQNLSASRPQDRQFILSSKKLLLSDSGFYLCAWTQGAHEQYFGPGTRLTVT.

The CDR3 is CASSRSGGSNQPQHF. The DNA of the CDR3 is TGTGCCAGCAGTCGATCAGGGGGTAGCAATCAGCCCCAGCATTTT. V is TRBV28 and J is TRBJ1-5, with 7 bases lining up with TRBD1. Germline assignment: CDR1 MDHEN and CDR2 SYDVKM. The CDR3 covers 15 residues. After removal of 5 bases from V and 0 bases from J, the junction contained 4 bases not matched to a gene.

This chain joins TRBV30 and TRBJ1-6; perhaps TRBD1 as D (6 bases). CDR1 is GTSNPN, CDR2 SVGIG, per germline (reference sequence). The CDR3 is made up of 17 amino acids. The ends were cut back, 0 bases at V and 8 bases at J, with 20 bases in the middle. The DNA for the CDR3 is TGTGCCTGGAGTGTCCCCTCGGGGGGCGCATTTGATTCACCCCTCCACTTT. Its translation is CAWSVPSGGAFDSPLHF.

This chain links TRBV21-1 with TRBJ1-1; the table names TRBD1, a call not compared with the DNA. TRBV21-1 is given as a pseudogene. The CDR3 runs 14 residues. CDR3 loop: CASSIRDRHSEAFF. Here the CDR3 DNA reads TGTGCCAGCAGCATCCGGGACAGGCACTCTGAAGCTTTCTTT.

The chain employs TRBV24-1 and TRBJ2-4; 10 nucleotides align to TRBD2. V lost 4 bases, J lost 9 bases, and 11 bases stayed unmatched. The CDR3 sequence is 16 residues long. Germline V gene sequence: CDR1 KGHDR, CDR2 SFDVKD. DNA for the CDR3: TGTGCCACCAGTGAAGCCGACCAAAGCGGGAGGGGCATTCAGTACTTC. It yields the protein CATSEADQSGRGIQYF.